This TCR beta chain was recovered during a study of OX40 agonist ivuxolimab in advanced cancers. Overall study: Three patients, one with hepatocellular carcinoma and two with cutaneous melanoma, achieved partial responses. Study-level findings and limits: Some of the nonresponding patients also showed low levels of normalized T-cell clonal expansion.

Sequenced by immunoSEQ multiplex PCR; TCRdb stores in-frame clones only, minus some. The sample carries around 32,000 clones, more than 70% recorded once. Deletions cut 5 bases from V and 5 bases from J, with 12 bases between. Germline values: CDR1 SGHVS, CDR2 FQNEAQ. This CDR3 comprises 13 residues. Remarks on this clone: Its antigen remains unidentified.

This chain uses TRBV7-8 with TRBJ1-1; a weak D match, TRBD1 (6 bases). The sequence was obtained from an adult with an advanced solid tumor such as melanoma, head and neck, liver or kidney cancer. Source: CD4+ or CD8+ T cells sorted from blood, taken in a trial of the OX40 agonist ivuxolimab. CDR3 sequence reads: CASSPRGGTEAFF. In DNA form, the CDR3 reads TGTGCCAGCAGCCCCAGGGGAGGGACTGAAGCTTTCTTT.